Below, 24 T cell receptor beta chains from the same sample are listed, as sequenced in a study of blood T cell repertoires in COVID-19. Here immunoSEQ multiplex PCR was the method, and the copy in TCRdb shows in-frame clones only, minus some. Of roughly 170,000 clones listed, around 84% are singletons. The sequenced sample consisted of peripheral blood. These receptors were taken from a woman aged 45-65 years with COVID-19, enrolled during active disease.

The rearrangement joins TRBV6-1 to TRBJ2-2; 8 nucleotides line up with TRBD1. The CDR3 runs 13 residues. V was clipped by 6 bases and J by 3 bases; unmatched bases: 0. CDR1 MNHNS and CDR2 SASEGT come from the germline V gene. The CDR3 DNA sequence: TGTGCCAGCAGACAGGGGGACACCGGGGAGCTGTTTTTT. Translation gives CASRQGDTGELFF.

CDR3 coding DNA: TGTGCCAGCAGCCCGGGACAGTTTTATCAGCCCCAGCATTTT. It codes for CASSPGQFYQPQHF. V and J are TRBV6-2 or TRBV6-3 and TRBJ1-5; TRBD1 agrees at 7 bases. The junction had 7 bases not matched to a gene; V was cut back by 6 bases and J by 5 bases. Germline CDR1 and CDR2: MNHEY and SVGEGT. The CDR3 runs to 14 residues.

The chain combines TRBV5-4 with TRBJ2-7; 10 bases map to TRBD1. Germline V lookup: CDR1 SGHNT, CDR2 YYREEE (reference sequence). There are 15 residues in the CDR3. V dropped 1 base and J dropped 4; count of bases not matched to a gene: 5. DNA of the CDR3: TGTGCCAGCAGCTTGTTTGGGACAGGGGTTTACGAGCAGTACTTC. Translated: CASSLFGTGVYEQYF.

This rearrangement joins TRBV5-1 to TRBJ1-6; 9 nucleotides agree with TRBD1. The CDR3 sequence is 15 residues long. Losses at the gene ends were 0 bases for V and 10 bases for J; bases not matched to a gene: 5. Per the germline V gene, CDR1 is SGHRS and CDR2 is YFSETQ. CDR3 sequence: CASSLAGQGLSPLHF. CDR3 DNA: TGCGCCAGCAGCTTGGCCGGACAGGGGCTATCACCCCTCCACTTT.

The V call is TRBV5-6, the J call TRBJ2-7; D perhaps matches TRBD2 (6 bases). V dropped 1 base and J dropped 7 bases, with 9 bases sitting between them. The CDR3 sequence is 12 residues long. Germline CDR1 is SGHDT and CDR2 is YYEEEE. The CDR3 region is CASSLWGDEQYF. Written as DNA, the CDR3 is TGTGCCAGCAGCTTGTGGGGGGATGAGCAGTACTTC. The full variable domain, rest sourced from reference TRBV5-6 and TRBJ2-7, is DAGVTQSPTHLIKTRGQQVTLRCSPKSGHDTVSWYQQALGQGPQFIFQYYEEEERQRGNFPDRFSGHQFPNYSSELNVNALLLGDSALYLCASSLWGDEQYFGPGTRLTVT.

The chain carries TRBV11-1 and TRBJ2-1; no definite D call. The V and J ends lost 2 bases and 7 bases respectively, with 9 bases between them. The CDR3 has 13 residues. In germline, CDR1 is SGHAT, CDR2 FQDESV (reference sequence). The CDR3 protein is CASSLSPGNEQFF. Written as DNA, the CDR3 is TGTGCCAGCAGCTTATCCCCGGGTAATGAGCAGTTCTTC.

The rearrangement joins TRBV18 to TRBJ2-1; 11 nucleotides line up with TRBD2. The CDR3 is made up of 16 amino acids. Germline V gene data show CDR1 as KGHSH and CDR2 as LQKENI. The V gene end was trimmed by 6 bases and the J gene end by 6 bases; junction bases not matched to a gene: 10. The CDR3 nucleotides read TGTGCCAGCTCCCACTTACTAGCGGGGGATACCAATGAGCAGTTCTTC. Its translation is CASSHLLAGDTNEQFF.

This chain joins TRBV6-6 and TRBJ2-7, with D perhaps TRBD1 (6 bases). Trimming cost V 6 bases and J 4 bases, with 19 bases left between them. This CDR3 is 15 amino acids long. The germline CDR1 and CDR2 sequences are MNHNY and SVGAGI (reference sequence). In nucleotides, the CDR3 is TGTGCCAGCAGCGAAGGGGGATTTAGACTGTACGAGCAGTACTTC. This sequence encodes CASSEGGFRLYEQYF.

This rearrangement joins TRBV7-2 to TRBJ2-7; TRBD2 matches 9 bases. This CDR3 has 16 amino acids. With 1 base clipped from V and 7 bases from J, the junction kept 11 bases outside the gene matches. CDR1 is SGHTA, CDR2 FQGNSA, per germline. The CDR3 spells CASSLVVRGGAGEQYF. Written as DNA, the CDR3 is TGTGCCAGCAGCTTAGTGGTTCGCGGGGGGGCCGGGGAGCAGTACTTC.

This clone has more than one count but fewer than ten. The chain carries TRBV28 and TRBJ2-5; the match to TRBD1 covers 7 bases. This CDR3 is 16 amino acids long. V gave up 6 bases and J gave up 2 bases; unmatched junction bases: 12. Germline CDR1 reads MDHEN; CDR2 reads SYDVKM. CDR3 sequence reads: CASSGAGRGNQETQYF. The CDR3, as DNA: TGTGCCAGCAGCGGGGCGGGCAGGGGGAATCAAGAGACCCAGTACTTC.

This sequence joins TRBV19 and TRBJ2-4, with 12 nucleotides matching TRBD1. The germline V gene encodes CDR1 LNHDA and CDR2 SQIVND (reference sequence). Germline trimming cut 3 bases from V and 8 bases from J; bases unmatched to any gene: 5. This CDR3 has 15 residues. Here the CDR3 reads CASSIPGTGGYIQYF. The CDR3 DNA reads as TGTGCCAGTAGTATCCCCGGGACAGGGGGCTACATTCAGTACTTC.

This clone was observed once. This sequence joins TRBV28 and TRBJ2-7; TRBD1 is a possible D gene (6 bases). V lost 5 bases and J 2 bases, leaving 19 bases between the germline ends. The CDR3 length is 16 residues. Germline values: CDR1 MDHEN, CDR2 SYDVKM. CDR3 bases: TGTGCCAGCAGTCCCCATGGCAGGGGTACCCCCTACGAGCAGTACTTC. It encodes CASSPHGRGTPYEQYF.

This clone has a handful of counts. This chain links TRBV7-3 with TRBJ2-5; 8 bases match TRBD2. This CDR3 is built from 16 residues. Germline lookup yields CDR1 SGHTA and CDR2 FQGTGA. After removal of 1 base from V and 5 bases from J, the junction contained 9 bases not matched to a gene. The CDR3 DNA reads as TGTGCCAGCAGCTTAAGCCCCGGGGGGGCCCGGGAGACCCAGTACTTC. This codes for CASSLSPGGARETQYF.

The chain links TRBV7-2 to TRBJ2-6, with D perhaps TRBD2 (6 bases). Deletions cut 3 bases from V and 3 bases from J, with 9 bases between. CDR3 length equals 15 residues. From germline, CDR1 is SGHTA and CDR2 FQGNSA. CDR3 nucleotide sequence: TGTGCCAGCAGCTTTGCGGGGCTTGGGGCCAACGTCCTGACTTTC. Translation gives CASSFAGLGANVLTF.

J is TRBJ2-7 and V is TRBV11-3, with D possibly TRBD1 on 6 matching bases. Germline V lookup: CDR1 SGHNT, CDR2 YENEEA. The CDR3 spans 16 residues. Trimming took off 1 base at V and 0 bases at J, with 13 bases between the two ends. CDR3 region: CASSLVSRDTSYEQYF. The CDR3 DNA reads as TGTGCCAGCAGCTTAGTCTCCCGGGACACCTCCTACGAGCAGTACTTC.

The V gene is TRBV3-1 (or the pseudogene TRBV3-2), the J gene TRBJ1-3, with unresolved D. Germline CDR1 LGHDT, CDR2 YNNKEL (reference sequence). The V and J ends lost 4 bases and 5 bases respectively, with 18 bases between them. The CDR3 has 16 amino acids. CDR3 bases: TGTGCCAGCAGCCCCCCGTCCGGAGGGTTTCGAAACACCATATATTTT. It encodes CASSPPSGGFRNTIYF.

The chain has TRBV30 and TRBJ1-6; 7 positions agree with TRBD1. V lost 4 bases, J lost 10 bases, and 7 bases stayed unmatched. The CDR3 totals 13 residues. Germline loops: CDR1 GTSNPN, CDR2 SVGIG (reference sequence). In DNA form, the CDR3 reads TGTGCCTGGACAAGGACAGGATTCTCACCCCTCCACTTT. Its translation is CAWTRTGFSPLHF.

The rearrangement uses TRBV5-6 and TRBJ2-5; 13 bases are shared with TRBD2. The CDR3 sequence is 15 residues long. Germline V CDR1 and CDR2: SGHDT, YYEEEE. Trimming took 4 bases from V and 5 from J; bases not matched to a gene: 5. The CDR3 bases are TGTGCCAGCAGCACTAGCGGGGGGGCTTGGGAGACCCAGTACTTC. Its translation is CASSTSGGAWETQYF.

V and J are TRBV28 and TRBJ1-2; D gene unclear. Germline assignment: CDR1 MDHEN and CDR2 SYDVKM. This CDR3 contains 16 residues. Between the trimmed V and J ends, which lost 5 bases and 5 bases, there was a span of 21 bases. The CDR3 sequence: CASSVHLATEIYGYTF. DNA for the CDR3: TGTGCCAGCAGTGTCCACCTAGCGACCGAGATATATGGCTACACCTTC.

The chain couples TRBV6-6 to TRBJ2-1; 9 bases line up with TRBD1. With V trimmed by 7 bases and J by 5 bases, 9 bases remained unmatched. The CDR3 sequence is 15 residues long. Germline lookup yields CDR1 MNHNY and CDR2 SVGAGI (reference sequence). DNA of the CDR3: TGTGCCAGCAAACAGGGGGCTATTGGGAACAATGAGCAGTTCTTC. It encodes CASKQGAIGNNEQFF.

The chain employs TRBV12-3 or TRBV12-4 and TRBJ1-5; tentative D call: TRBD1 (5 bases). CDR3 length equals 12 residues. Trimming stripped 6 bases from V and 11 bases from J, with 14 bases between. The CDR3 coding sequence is TGTGCCAGCAGCCGGGACTTCTCGGCCCAGCATTTT. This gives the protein CASSRDFSAQHF.

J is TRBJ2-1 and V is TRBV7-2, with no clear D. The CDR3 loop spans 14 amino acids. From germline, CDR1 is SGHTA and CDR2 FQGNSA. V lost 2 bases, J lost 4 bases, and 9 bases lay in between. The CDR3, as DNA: TGTGCCAGCAGCTTATCGGGTCAGTACAATGAGCAGTTCTTC. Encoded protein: CASSLSGQYNEQFF.

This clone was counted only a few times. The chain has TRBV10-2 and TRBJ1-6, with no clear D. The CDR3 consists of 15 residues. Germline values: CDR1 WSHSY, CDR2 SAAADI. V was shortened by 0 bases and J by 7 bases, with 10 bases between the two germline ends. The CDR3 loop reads CASSESEGPNSPLHF. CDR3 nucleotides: TGCGCCAGCAGTGAGTCGGAGGGCCCCAATTCACCCCTCCACTTT.

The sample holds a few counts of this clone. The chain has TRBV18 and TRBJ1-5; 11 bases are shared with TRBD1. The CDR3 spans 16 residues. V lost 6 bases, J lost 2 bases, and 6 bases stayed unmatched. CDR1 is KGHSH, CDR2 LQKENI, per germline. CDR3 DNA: TGTGCCAGCTCCCCGGACAGGGGGCATGGCAATCAGCCCCAGCATTTT. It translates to CASSPDRGHGNQPQHF.